Given below is one T cell receptor beta chain in context. Its antigen is as yet unknown. With 60 Vbeta and 13 Jbeta primers, the PCR was carried out. TCRdb's copy holds only in-frame clones and misses some; the assay was immunoSEQ multiplex PCR. The sample has tens of thousands of clones, around 80% seen once. This sample was included in a study of cytomegalovirus exposure and HLA in healthy donors. Across the whole study: From 190 million or so T cells, an earlier analysis saw 120 million or so unique TCR beta sequences. Assignment to the Caucasian-associated ancestry cluster applied to less than 85% of the roughly 400 genotyped donors. Notes on the study in general: According to the study, 160 or so TCR beta chains were cytomegalovirus-associated. In a later analysis, at a false discovery rate of 0.05, roughly 17,000 TCR beta sequences matched HLA alleles.

The CDR3 has 15 residues. Trimming cost V 3 bases and J 5 bases; bases outside gene matches: 6. The germline gives CDR1 SGHKS, CDR2 YYEKEE (reference sequence). The source of this sequence is a man younger than 35 in good health and CMV-seronegative. The V call is TRBV5-5, the J call TRBJ1-5; 9 nucleotides match TRBD1. Sequencing used PBMCs. The CDR3 loop reads CASSWTGTGHQPQHF. The CDR3 coding sequence is TGTGCCAGCAGCTGGACCGGGACAGGGCATCAGCCCCAGCATTTT.